A single sample gave rise to the 10 T cell receptor beta chains below, sequenced in a study of PD-1 blockade in classical Hodgkin lymphoma. Produced via immunoSEQ multiplex PCR; TCRdb's table is partial and in-frame only. Of about 16,000 clones in the sample, about 65% were seen once. Indicated time point: cycle 4 day 1 (C4D1), after five to seven weeks of nivolumab. Relapse after autologous stem cell transplantation occurred in every patient, and brentuximab vedotin exposure varied. Sequences were derived from peripheral blood mononuclear cells (PBMCs), sampled before the fourth cycle of nivolumab. These receptors all come from a human donor with classical Hodgkin lymphoma.

CDR3 in amino acids: CASSLWEDGLGEQFF. For the CDR3, the DNA is TGCGCCAGCAGCTTGTGGGAGGATGGGTTAGGTGAGCAGTTCTTC. The gene calls are TRBV5-1 and TRBJ2-1, with D perhaps TRBD2 (6 bases). The V and J ends lost 1 base and 9 bases respectively, with 17 bases between them. Germline V gives CDR1 SGHRS, CDR2 YFSETQ. The CDR3 runs 15 residues.

This chain joins TRBV23-1 and TRBJ2-2; 9 bases fit TRBD1. TRBV23-1 is an ORF for which the function is uncertain. CDR3 length: 19 amino acids. J lost 2 bases, V lost 0 bases, and 10 bases had no gene match. The CDR3 DNA reads TGCGCCAGCAGTCAATCGGGGGGGGACAGGGAAAGAAACACCGGGGAGCTGTTTTTT. Translating gives CASSQSGGDRERNTGELFF.

The V gene is TRBV11-3, the J gene TRBJ2-1; D gene ambiguous. V gave up 1 base and J gave up 9 bases, with 7 bases separating them. The length of the CDR3 is 12 residues. Germline V gives CDR1 SGHNT, CDR2 YENEEA. CDR3 residues: CASSLGISEQFF. CDR3 in DNA: TGTGCCAGCAGCTTAGGGATCAGTGAGCAGTTCTTC. Complete variable domain (other parts from reference TRBV11-3 and TRBJ2-1): EAGVVQSPRYKIIEKKQPVAFWCNPISGHNTLYWYLQNLGQGPELLIRYENEEAVDDSQLPKDRFSAERLKGVDSTLKIQPAELGDSAVYLCASSLGISEQFFGPGTRLTVL.

CDR3 DNA sequence: TGTGCCAGCAGCTTAGAGGGATTTACCTATGGCTACACCTTC. Translating gives CASSLEGFTYGYTF. The chain has TRBV11-2 and TRBJ1-2; D not resolved. V lost 0 bases and J 4 bases, leaving 9 bases between the germline ends. This CDR3 comprises 14 residues. Germline V gene lookup returns CDR1 SGHAT and CDR2 FQNNGV.

This clone was recorded once. The rearrangement joins TRBV28 to TRBJ2-7; 8 nucleotides align to TRBD1. After removal of 6 bases from V and 7 bases from J, the junction contained 11 bases not matched to a gene. The length of the CDR3 is 14 residues. Germline V gene lookup returns CDR1 MDHEN and CDR2 SYDVKM. The DNA of the CDR3 is TGTGCCAGCAGCTTAGGACAGGGTCGAGTTGAGCAGTACTTC. Its protein is CASSLGQGRVEQYF.

The chain couples TRBV7-6 to TRBJ1-4; D ambiguous. Germline V gene data show CDR1 as SGHVS and CDR2 as FNYEAQ. The V gene lost 5 bases and the J gene lost 10 bases, with 14 bases spanning the gap. The CDR3 consists of 13 residues. CDR3 loop: CASSAKDVGKLFF. DNA for the CDR3: TGTGCCAGCAGCGCGAAAGATGTGGGAAAACTGTTTTTT.

The gene calls are TRBV6-6 and TRBJ2-1; 7 bases align to TRBD1. With 4 bases clipped from V and 1 base from J, the junction kept 4 bases outside the gene matches. The CDR3 loop spans 15 amino acids. From germline, CDR1 is MNHNY and CDR2 SVGAGI (reference sequence). The CDR3 DNA follows: TGTGCCAGCAGTTTATTGGGACAGTCCTACAATGAGCAGTTCTTC. Translating it yields CASSLLGQSYNEQFF.

The chain links TRBV29-1 to TRBJ2-7; tentative D call: TRBD1 (6 bases). CDR1 and CDR2 from the germline V gene are SQVTM and ANQGSEA. This CDR3 has 13 amino acids. V shed 0 bases and J shed 6 bases, with 12 bases lying between them. CDR3 DNA sequence: TGCAGCGTTGAAGATTTAGCAGGGGCCGAGCAGTACTTC. Amino acid sequence: CSVEDLAGAEQYF.

This clone is medium-sized within its sample. Other DNA sequences from this sample encode an identical CDR3 as well. The chain couples TRBV5-1 to TRBJ2-1, with D hard to call. V shed 1 base and J shed 4 bases, with 6 bases lying between them. The CDR3 totals 13 residues. Looked up from germline, CDR1 is SGHRS and CDR2 is YFSETQ. CDR3 region: CASSLNGYNEQFF. DNA of the CDR3: TGCGCCAGCAGCTTGAACGGATACAATGAGCAGTTCTTC.

The chain has TRBV28 and TRBJ2-7; TRBD1 aligns across 10 bases. CDR3 size: 16 residues. V lost 5 bases, J lost 5 bases, and 12 bases stayed unmatched. Germline V lookup: CDR1 MDHEN, CDR2 SYDVKM. For the CDR3, the DNA is TGTGCCAGCAGTCCCGTGGGACAGGGGTTTGGCCACGAGCAGTACTTC. Translated, it gives CASSPVGQGFGHEQYF.